The 12 T cell receptor beta chains below come from one sample, sequenced in a study of blood T cell repertoires in COVID-19. The table came from immunoSEQ multiplex PCR; TCRdb's copy has only in-frame clones and leaves some out. The data show 120,000 or so clones, roughly 69% seen once. Sequencing used peripheral blood. All receptors come from a woman in her sixties or seventies with acute or convalescent COVID-19.

The chain combines TRBV4-1 with TRBJ2-7; 15 bases match TRBD2. The germline V gene encodes CDR1 MGHRA and CDR2 YSYEKL. The CDR3 totals 15 residues. Germline trimming cut 0 bases from V and 7 bases from J; bases unmatched to any gene: 1. CDR3 amino acids: CASSQEGLAGGEQYF. Here the CDR3 DNA reads TGCGCCAGCAGCCAAGAGGGACTAGCGGGGGGAGAGCAGTACTTC.

This chain connects TRBV6-5 to TRBJ2-7, with a tentative D call TRBD1 (5 bases). The V end lost 4 bases, the J end lost 1 base, and 11 bases lay between the germline ends. Germline values: CDR1 MNHEY, CDR2 SVGAGI. The CDR3 is 14 amino acids. CDR3 loop: CASSFSRVSYEQYF. The CDR3, as DNA: TGTGCCAGCAGTTTCTCCAGGGTGTCCTACGAGCAGTACTTC.

The chain carries TRBV7-3 and TRBJ2-1; 7 bases match TRBD1. Trimming cost V 5 bases and J 4 bases; bases outside gene matches: 8. The length of the CDR3 is 15 residues. Germline CDR1 and CDR2: SGHTA and FQGTGA. The CDR3, as DNA: TGTGCCAGCAGCCCGACAGGGTCCCATTACAATGAGCAGTTCTTC. This sequence encodes CASSPTGSHYNEQFF.

The chain is built from TRBV5-1 and TRBJ1-4; D is possibly TRBD1 (5 bases). Per the germline V gene, CDR1 is SGHRS and CDR2 is YFSETQ. The V gene lost 4 bases and the J gene lost 8 bases, with 15 bases spanning the gap. The CDR3 extends over 14 amino acids. The CDR3 reads CASSPVGLREKLFF. CDR3 nucleotides: TGCGCCAGCAGCCCTGTGGGGCTCAGGGAAAAACTGTTTTTT. Full variable domain (missing parts from reference TRBV5-1 and TRBJ1-4): KAGVTQTPRYLIKTRGQQVTLSCSPISGHRSVSWYQQTPGQGLQFLFEYFSETQRNKGNFPGRFSGRQFSNSRSEMNVSTLELGDSALYLCASSPVGLREKLFFGSGTQLSVL.

The CDR3 DNA reads TGTGCCAGCAGCGTAGTCTACGCCAACACTGAAGCTTTCTTT. Encoded protein: CASSVVYANTEAFF. This chain connects TRBV9 to TRBJ1-1; D gene uncertain. Germline V gene lookup returns CDR1 SGDLS and CDR2 YYNGEE. Deletions cut 0 bases from V and 2 bases from J, with 8 bases between. CDR3 size: 14 residues.

This clone was picked up a small number of times. The chain combines TRBV5-5 with TRBJ2-7; 9 bases match TRBD1. This CDR3 has 15 residues. The J segment lost 6 bases and the V segment lost 5 bases, leaving 12 bases of the junction unmatched. Per the germline V gene, CDR1 is SGHKS and CDR2 is YYEKEE (reference sequence). CDR3 in DNA: TGTGCCAGCAGTCACGGTCGGACAGGGGCTGTCGAGCAGTACTTC. The encoded protein is CASSHGRTGAVEQYF.

The CDR3 bases are TGTGCCACTAAAGAACAGGGCCCCGGGACCGGGGAGCTGTTTTTT. This encodes CATKEQGPGTGELFF. The chain joins TRBV19 to TRBJ2-2; tentative D call: TRBD1 (6 bases). Germline loops: CDR1 LNHDA, CDR2 SQIVND (reference sequence). There are 15 residues in the CDR3. V lost 10 bases and J lost 5, with 20 bases in between.

This clone has just a few counts. The chain combines TRBV19 with TRBJ2-1; the match to TRBD2 covers 12 bases. V lost 8 bases to trimming and J lost 7 bases; unmatched junction nucleotides: 6. CDR1 is LNHDA, CDR2 SQIVND, per germline (reference sequence). The CDR3 is made up of 14 amino acids. Here the CDR3 reads CASGGLAGGNEQFF. DNA of the CDR3: TGTGCCAGTGGGGGGCTAGCGGGAGGGAATGAGCAGTTCTTC.

V usage is TRBV4-1 and J usage is TRBJ1-3; unclear D gene. The CDR3 runs to 13 residues. The V end was cut by 0 bases, the J end by 4 bases, with 4 bases between. Germline values: CDR1 MGHRA, CDR2 YSYEKL. The CDR3 sequence: CASSQDLGNTIYF. The CDR3 coding sequence is TGCGCCAGCAGCCAAGATCTGGGAAACACCATATATTTT.

V and J are TRBV18 and TRBJ2-1, with D perhaps matching TRBD1 (6 bases). The CDR3 covers 17 residues. V was pared by 2 bases and J by 3 bases, with 17 bases between. Germline CDR1 KGHSH, CDR2 LQKENI. CDR3 sequence reads: CASSPTTGRGNYNEQFF. CDR3 DNA: TGTGCCAGCTCACCAACTACAGGCAGGGGTAACTACAATGAGCAGTTCTTC.

This clone has a handful of counts. The J gene is TRBJ1-6, the V gene TRBV3-1 (or the pseudogene TRBV3-2); a weak D match, TRBD1 (5 bases). Germline assignment: CDR1 LGHDT and CDR2 YNNKEL (reference sequence). The CDR3 consists of 12 residues. Trimming left V 8 bases short and J 6 bases short, with 8 bases between. CDR3 sequence: CASGGSNSPLHF. The CDR3, as DNA: TGTGCCAGCGGGGGGAGTAATTCACCCCTCCACTTT.

The chain is built from TRBV29-1 and TRBJ1-1; D is perhaps TRBD1 (5 bases). The CDR3 runs 12 residues. The V gene lost 6 bases and the J gene lost 7 bases, with 15 bases spanning the gap. The germline V gene has CDR1 SQVTM and CDR2 ANQGSEA. CDR3 DNA sequence: TGCAGCGTCCGGGGGACGAGGGGTGAAGCTTTCTTT. Translation gives CSVRGTRGEAFF.